The 26 T cell receptor beta chains listed next were all sequenced from one sample in a study of T cell responses to AZD1222 COVID-19 vaccine. This table comes from immunoSEQ multiplex PCR, and its TCRdb copy is limited to in-frame clones, with some not included. The data show about 130,000 clones, about nine tenths seen once. Sequencing used peripheral blood, obtained on day 0 of MenACWY control vaccination. Every receptor here comes from an adult in good health.

This clone has a handful of counts. The J gene is TRBJ2-7, the V gene TRBV28; 16 nucleotides line up with TRBD2. CDR1 MDHEN and CDR2 SYDVKM come from the germline V gene. The CDR3 is made up of 18 amino acids. V shed 6 bases, J shed 0 bases, and the junction held 8 bases outside the gene matches. In DNA form, the CDR3 reads TGTGCCAGCAGCCCCGGGACTAGCGGGAGGGCCCTCTCCTACGAGCAGTACTTC. This codes for CASSPGTSGRALSYEQYF.

The V gene is TRBV24-1, the J gene TRBJ1-2, with D perhaps matching TRBD1 (5 bases). V lost 2 bases, J lost 1 base, and 13 bases lay in between. Germline CDR1 and CDR2: KGHDR and SFDVKD. CDR3 length: 16 residues. DNA for the CDR3: TGTGCCACCAGTGATTACGGGGCGCCGGGTAACTATGGCTACACCTTC. Encoded protein: CATSDYGAPGNYGYTF.

The chain has TRBV5-6 and TRBJ1-6; D possibly corresponds to TRBD1 (6 bases). Trimming cost V 4 bases and J 11 bases, with 13 bases left between them. Germline V gene data show CDR1 as SGHDT and CDR2 as YYEEEE. This CDR3 is 13 amino acids long. CDR3 region: CASSAGTKTPLHF. The CDR3 DNA reads as TGTGCCAGCAGCGCCGGGACAAAGACACCCCTCCACTTT.

V usage is TRBV6-2 or TRBV6-3 and J usage is TRBJ2-1, with D possibly matching TRBD1 (6 bases). Germline assignment: CDR1 MNHEY and CDR2 SVGEGT. The V and J ends lost 5 bases and 4 bases respectively, with 15 bases between them. CDR3 length equals 15 residues. In nucleotides, the CDR3 is TGTGCCAGCAGTACCGGGACACCCGGTTACAATGAGCAGTTCTTC. Translating it yields CASSTGTPGYNEQFF.

The chain links TRBV13 to TRBJ2-1; 11 bases agree with TRBD2. There are 17 residues in the CDR3. Germline lookup yields CDR1 PRHDT and CDR2 FYEKMQ (reference sequence). With V trimmed by 0 bases and J by 4 bases, 5 bases remained unmatched. The CDR3 coding sequence is TGTGCCAGCAGCTTAGGGGTAGCGGGAGGGTTATACAATGAGCAGTTCTTC. As protein: CASSLGVAGGLYNEQFF.

The chain carries TRBV7-8 and TRBJ2-1, with TRBD2 matching 14 bases. CDR3 length equals 18 residues. After removal of 6 bases from V and 5 bases from J, the junction contained 12 bases not matched to a gene. Looked up from germline, CDR1 is SGHVS and CDR2 is FQNEAQ. The CDR3 region has the DNA TGTGCCAGCAGGCCGGGACTAGCGGGAGAGTTGGCGGACAATGAGCAGTTCTTC. Amino acids: CASRPGLAGELADNEQFF. The complete variable domain, with remaining parts taken from reference TRBV7-8 and TRBJ2-1, reads GAGVSQSPRYKVAKRGQDVALRCDPISGHVSLFWYQQALGQGPEFLTYFQNEAQLDKSGLPSDRFFAERPEGSVSTLKIQRTQQEDSAVYLCASRPGLAGELADNEQFFGPGTRLTVL.

CDR3 coding DNA: TGTGCCAGTAGTATAGGATCCCGCGACAGGCCCCTCCACTTT. Translating gives CASSIGSRDRPLHF. V and J are TRBV19 and TRBJ1-6; perhaps TRBD1 as D (6 bases). V was clipped by 1 base and J by 13 bases, with 14 bases between them. Germline V gives CDR1 LNHDA, CDR2 SQIVND (reference sequence). The CDR3 has 14 residues. Combining the CDR3 with reference TRBV19 and TRBJ1-6 gives the whole variable domain DGGITQSPKYLFRKEGQNVTLSCEQNLNHDAMYWYRQDPGQGLRLIYYSQIVNDFQKGDIAEGYSVSREKKESFPLTVTSAQKNPTAFYLCASSIGSRDRPLHFGNGTRLTVT.

The rearrangement joins TRBV12-3 or TRBV12-4 to TRBJ2-5; tentative D call: TRBD2 (6 bases). The V gene lost 2 bases and the J gene lost 5 bases, with 9 bases spanning the gap. The length of the CDR3 is 13 residues. CDR3 residues: CASSLWGRETQYF. As DNA, the CDR3 is TGTGCCAGCAGTTTATGGGGGAGGGAGACCCAGTACTTC.

The V and J genes are TRBV27 and TRBJ2-3; D gene uncertain. Trimming shortened V by 6 bases and J by 5 bases, and 18 bases separated the two germline ends. Germline values: CDR1 MNHEY, CDR2 SMNVEV (reference sequence). The CDR3 has 15 amino acids. The CDR3 spells CASSFSWTGEDTQYF. DNA of the CDR3: TGTGCCAGCAGCTTCTCTTGGACGGGCGAAGATACGCAGTATTTT.

The chain uses TRBV19 and TRBJ1-4; D not certain. The V and J ends lost 4 bases and 8 bases respectively, with 5 bases between them. Germline loops: CDR1 LNHDA, CDR2 SQIVND (reference sequence). This CDR3 has 11 amino acids. This chain's CDR3 is CASSKAEKLFF. CDR3 bases: TGTGCCAGTAGTAAAGCCGAAAAACTGTTTTTT.

The chain couples TRBV28 to TRBJ1-1; 11 bases align to TRBD1. This CDR3 has 18 residues. Germline V gene data show CDR1 as MDHEN and CDR2 as SYDVKM. J lost 0 bases, V lost 4 bases, and 10 bases had no gene match. CDR3: CASSSPAGQGALNTEAFF. CDR3 DNA: TGTGCCAGCAGTTCCCCCGCAGGACAGGGGGCGCTGAACACTGAAGCTTTCTTT. Using reference TRBV28 and TRBJ1-1 for the parts outside the CDR3, the full variable domain is DVKVTQSSRYLVKRTGEKVFLECVQDMDHENMFWYRQDPGLGLRLIYFSYDVKMKEKGDIPEGYSVSREKKERFSLILESASTNQTSMYLCASSSPAGQGALNTEAFFGQGTRLTVV.

Only a few counts were recorded for this clone. The chain carries TRBV5-1 and TRBJ2-6; D is ambiguous. Per the germline V gene, CDR1 is SGHRS and CDR2 is YFSETQ. V dropped 0 bases and J dropped 0 bases, with 4 bases sitting between them. CDR3 length equals 15 residues. In DNA form, the CDR3 reads TGCGCCAGCAGCTTGGCCGGCTCTGGGGCCAACGTCCTGACTTTC. Translated, it gives CASSLAGSGANVLTF.

The chain joins TRBV4-2 to TRBJ2-7; D remains unclear. V was clipped by 0 bases and J by 7 bases, with 16 bases between them. This CDR3 is 15 amino acids long. Germline CDR1 is LGHNA and CDR2 is YNFKEQ. In DNA, the CDR3 is TGTGCCAGCAGCCAAGATGTCGCGACTCTTAGGGAGCAGTACTTC. It yields the protein CASSQDVATLREQYF.

This clone has just one count. The rearrangement joins TRBV6-2 or TRBV6-3 to TRBJ2-1; possible D gene TRBD2, 6 bases. Between the trimmed V and J ends, which lost 2 bases and 7 bases, there was a span of 15 bases. Germline loops: CDR1 MNHEY, CDR2 SVGEGT. The CDR3 length is 15 residues. The CDR3 DNA sequence: TGTGCCAGCAGTTACGGTGCGGCGGGAACAAATGAGCAGTTCTTC. Protein sequence: CASSYGAAGTNEQFF.

The chain carries TRBV13 and TRBJ2-2, with 10 bases identical to TRBD2. The CDR3 sequence is 17 residues long. In germline, CDR1 is PRHDT, CDR2 FYEKMQ (reference sequence). V shed 0 bases and J 5 bases; nucleotides not matched to a gene: 6. CDR3 DNA sequence: TGTGCCAGCAGCTTAGGCCGGAATAGCGGGAGGACCGGGGAGCTGTTTTTT. As protein: CASSLGRNSGRTGELFF.

The chain employs TRBV12-3 or TRBV12-4 and TRBJ1-2; D ambiguous. The CDR3 loop spans 12 amino acids. V was trimmed by 4 bases and J by 4 bases, leaving 7 bases between them. CDR3 coding DNA: TGTGCCAGCAGTTCGCAGCTCTATGGCTACACCTTC. This codes for CASSSQLYGYTF.

This chain joins TRBV6-5 and TRBJ1-5; TRBD1 aligns across 7 bases. Germline CDR1 MNHEY, CDR2 SVGAGI. The CDR3 is 15 residues long. With 8 bases clipped from V and 3 bases from J, the junction kept 10 bases outside the gene matches. The CDR3 loop reads CASLKQGLDNQPQHF. DNA of the CDR3: TGTGCCAGCCTCAAACAGGGGTTAGACAATCAGCCCCAGCATTTT.

About this clone: An end of the junction differs from the germline gene, which may be a read error. The rearrangement links TRBV9 to TRBJ1-2; weak D call: TRBD1 (6 bases). The CDR3 length is 13 residues. Germline CDR1 SGDLS, CDR2 YYNGEE. The CDR3 region has the DNA TGTGCCAGCAGCCCCCCGGGGGGGCCCCTATCGATATTC. As protein: CASSPPGGPLSIF.

V is TRBV29-1 and J is TRBJ2-5; 7 nucleotides line up with TRBD2. The ends lost 7 bases at V and 3 bases at J; junction bases unmatched: 5. The CDR3 length is 12 residues. Germline V gene data show CDR1 as SQVTM and CDR2 as ANQGSEA. CDR3 protein: CSASGGEETQYF. DNA for the CDR3: TGCAGCGCTAGCGGAGGAGAAGAGACCCAGTACTTC.

There are a few counts of this clone. The chain employs TRBV10-2 and TRBJ1-5; no clear D gene. CDR1 is WSHSY, CDR2 SAAADI, per germline. V was clipped by 3 bases and J by 5 bases, with 5 bases between them. The CDR3 extends over 12 amino acids. The CDR3 spells CASSEMHQPQHF. The DNA for the CDR3 is TGCGCCAGCAGTGAAATGCATCAGCCCCAGCATTTT.

This chain links TRBV24-1 with TRBJ2-5; tentative D call: TRBD2 (6 bases). Germline V gives CDR1 KGHDR, CDR2 SFDVKD. This CDR3 spans 15 amino acids. Trimming took 5 bases from V and 1 from J, leaving 13 bases between them. CDR3 residues: CATSARGRSQETQYF. CDR3 bases: TGTGCCACCAGTGCCCGAGGGAGGAGCCAAGAGACCCAGTACTTC.

This clone has only one observation. This sample also contains other DNA sequences that code for the same CDR3. This chain joins TRBV12-3 or TRBV12-4 and TRBJ1-2; 7 bases map to TRBD1. The CDR3 extends over 13 amino acids. The J segment lost 3 bases and the V segment lost 6 bases, leaving 4 bases of the junction unmatched. The CDR3 nucleotides read TGTGCCAGCAGCCTCGACAGGGACTATGGCTACACCTTC. Amino acids: CASSLDRDYGYTF.

The chain recombines TRBV5-1 with TRBJ2-3; D gene unclear. CDR1 is SGHRS and CDR2 is YFSETQ in the germline V gene. The V end was cut by 4 bases, the J end by 1 base, with 16 bases between. The CDR3 is 16 residues long. CDR3 amino acids: CASSEGLVWGTDTQYF. The CDR3 nucleotides are TGCGCCAGCAGCGAAGGTTTGGTATGGGGCACAGATACGCAGTATTTT.

The V call is TRBV19, the J call TRBJ1-1, with unresolved D. The CDR3 loop spans 13 amino acids. Germline V gives CDR1 LNHDA, CDR2 SQIVND (reference sequence). Trimming took off 3 bases at V and 0 bases at J, with 5 bases between the two ends. CDR3 nucleotide sequence: TGTGCCAGTAGTATTTCAGTGAACACTGAAGCTTTCTTT. This gives the protein CASSISVNTEAFF. The full variable domain, its missing parts supplied by reference TRBV19 and TRBJ1-1, is DGGITQSPKYLFRKEGQNVTLSCEQNLNHDAMYWYRQDPGQGLRLIYYSQIVNDFQKGDIAEGYSVSREKKESFPLTVTSAQKNPTAFYLCASSISVNTEAFFGQGTRLTVV.

The chain has TRBV6-5 and TRBJ2-7; a weak D match, TRBD2 (6 bases). V dropped 6 bases and J dropped 4 bases, with 13 bases sitting between them. This CDR3 spans 13 amino acids. Per germline, CDR1 MNHEY and CDR2 SVGAGI. The CDR3 protein is CASSRDFYYEQYF. The CDR3 DNA reads TGTGCCAGCAGCCGGGACTTTTATTACGAGCAGTACTTC.

The chain joins TRBV6-5 to TRBJ1-6; 7 nucleotides line up with TRBD1. V dropped 5 bases and J dropped 11; count of bases not matched to a gene: 3. The CDR3 covers 12 residues. Germline V lookup: CDR1 MNHEY, CDR2 SVGAGI. This chain's CDR3 is CASSTGDPPLHF. The CDR3 coding sequence is TGTGCCAGCAGTACAGGGGATCCACCCCTCCACTTT.